This entry lists 21 T cell receptor beta chains sequenced from one sample in a study of blood T cell repertoires in COVID-19. The assay was immunoSEQ multiplex PCR, and TCRdb's table has in-frame clones only and misses some. The sample includes 540,000 or so clones, 70% to 90% of them seen just once. Sequencing was done on a sample of peripheral blood. The receptor source for this set is a woman aged 45-60 years with COVID-19, enrolled during active disease.

With regard to this clone: Other DNA sequences within the sample encode an identical CDR3. CDR3 sequence reads: CASSLSRGNTEAFF. The CDR3 nucleotides are TGCGCCAGCAGCTTGTCCAGGGGAAACACTGAAGCTTTCTTT. V is TRBV5-1 and J is TRBJ1-1; D may be TRBD1 (6 bases). The CDR3 length is 14 residues. V lost 1 base and J 2 bases, leaving 9 bases between the germline ends. Germline assignment: CDR1 SGHRS and CDR2 YFSETQ.

The J gene is TRBJ2-2, the V gene TRBV4-2; TRBD2 matches at 8 bases. CDR3 length: 17 residues. CDR1 is LGHNA and CDR2 is YNFKEQ in the germline V gene. V shed 0 bases, J shed 4 bases, and the junction held 7 bases outside the gene matches. CDR3 amino acids: CASSQDGRGAITGELFF. The DNA for the CDR3 is TGTGCCAGCAGCCAAGATGGGCGGGGGGCCATCACCGGGGAGCTGTTTTTT.

V and J are TRBV9 and TRBJ1-2, with 7 bases fitting TRBD1. The CDR3 is made up of 13 amino acids. Trimming cost V 3 bases and J 8 bases; bases outside gene matches: 7. The germline V gene has CDR1 SGDLS and CDR2 YYNGEE. The CDR3 spells CASSARTGEGYTF. The CDR3 nucleotides read TGTGCCAGCAGCGCTAGGACAGGAGAAGGCTACACCTTC.

The CDR3 bases are TGTGCCACCAGCAGAGACGGTAACACTGAAGCTTTCTTT. Protein product: CATSRDGNTEAFF. The gene calls are TRBV15 and TRBJ1-1, with D unresolved. Germline V gene lookup returns CDR1 LNHNV and CDR2 YYDKDF (reference sequence). Trimming pared 0 bases from V and 2 bases from J, leaving 4 bases between. The CDR3 is made up of 13 amino acids.

The rearrangement joins TRBV2 to TRBJ1-1; a possible D gene is TRBD1 (6 bases). Germline V gives CDR1 SNHLY, CDR2 FYNNEI. This CDR3 has 15 residues. V shed 7 bases and J shed 2 bases, with 17 bases lying between them. The CDR3 here is CASTALRGANTEAFF. The DNA of the CDR3 is TGTGCCAGCACAGCCCTCCGGGGGGCTAACACTGAAGCTTTCTTT. Together with reference TRBV2 and TRBJ1-1, the CDR3 gives the full variable domain: EPEVTQTPSHQVTQMGQEVILRCVPISNHLYFYWYRQILGQKVEFLVSFYNNEISEKSEIFDDQFSVERPDGSNFTLKIRSTKLEDSAMYFCASTALRGANTEAFFGQGTRLTVV.

This sequence joins TRBV18 and TRBJ2-7, with D possibly being TRBD1 (6 bases). The CDR3 totals 13 residues. Trimming cost V 2 bases and J 3 bases, with 8 bases left between them. The germline V gene encodes CDR1 KGHSH and CDR2 LQKENI. The CDR3 loop is CASSPGQLYEQYF. Here the CDR3 DNA reads TGTGCCAGCTCACCAGGACAGCTCTACGAGCAGTACTTC.

Comment on this clone: The sample holds other DNA sequences that translate to the same CDR3. The V call is TRBV9, the J call TRBJ2-2, with 9 bases matching TRBD2. This CDR3 spans 15 amino acids. CDR1 is SGDLS, CDR2 YYNGEE, per germline. V shed 3 bases and J 0 bases; nucleotides not matched to a gene: 0. CDR3 loop: CASSASGANTGELFF. In nucleotides, the CDR3 is TGTGCCAGCAGCGCTAGCGGGGCGAACACCGGGGAGCTGTTTTTT.

The chain uses TRBV12-3 or TRBV12-4 and TRBJ1-1; a possible D gene is TRBD1 (6 bases). The CDR3 sequence is 12 residues long. Trimming left V 4 bases short and J 7 bases short, with 10 bases between. CDR3 loop: CASSSGQSEAFF. CDR3 in DNA: TGTGCCAGCAGTTCAGGACAGAGTGAAGCTTTCTTT.

The chain uses TRBV7-9 and TRBJ1-1; D might be TRBD1 (5 bases). CDR1 is SEHNR, CDR2 FQNEAQ, per germline (reference sequence). This CDR3 has 15 residues. V lost 3 bases and J 3 bases, leaving 14 bases between the germline ends. This CDR3 is CASSLLPDSYTEAFF. Written as DNA, the CDR3 is TGTGCCAGCAGCTTGCTGCCCGACAGTTACACTGAAGCTTTCTTT.

The rearrangement links TRBV30 to TRBJ1-1; D possibly corresponds to TRBD1 (5 bases). V was shortened by 0 bases and J by 1 base, with 12 bases between the two germline ends. The CDR3 consists of 15 residues. Germline CDR1 GTSNPN, CDR2 SVGIG (reference sequence). CDR3 sequence: CAWSVDPRENTEAFF. CDR3 sequence (DNA): TGTGCCTGGAGTGTAGACCCCAGGGAGAACACTGAAGCTTTCTTT.

The genes are TRBV18 and TRBJ2-2, with D tentatively TRBD1 (6 bases). Germline assignment: CDR1 KGHSH and CDR2 LQKENI. This CDR3 spans 15 amino acids. Trimming took 11 bases from V and 0 from J, leaving 16 bases between them. This chain's CDR3 is CASKGVLSNTGELFF. The CDR3 DNA follows: TGTGCCTCTAAGGGGGTGCTCTCGAACACCGGGGAGCTGTTTTTT.

The V gene is TRBV4-1, the J gene TRBJ1-5, with a possible D match to TRBD1 (6 bases). CDR1 and CDR2 (germline): MGHRA, YSYEKL. The V gene lost 0 bases and the J gene lost 6 bases, with 12 bases spanning the gap. CDR3 length: 15 residues. The CDR3 DNA follows: TGCGCCAGCAGCCAAGATAAGGGGGTGAGTCAGCCCCAGCATTTT. This translates into CASSQDKGVSQPQHF.

The chain combines TRBV25-1 with TRBJ1-4; TRBD1 is a possible D gene (5 bases). The ends were cut back, 2 bases at V and 5 bases at J, with 12 bases in the middle. Germline V gives CDR1 MGHDK, CDR2 SYGVNS. The CDR3 has 15 amino acids. The CDR3 loop reads CASSEPKEGNEKLFF. Here the CDR3 DNA reads TGTGCCAGCAGTGAACCTAAGGAGGGGAATGAAAAACTGTTTTTT.

V is TRBV6-5 and J is TRBJ2-7, with a tentative D call TRBD2 (6 bases). Germline CDR1 and CDR2: MNHEY and SVGAGI. The CDR3 covers 14 residues. V was cut by 7 bases and J by 1 base, with 14 bases left in between. CDR3 DNA sequence: TGTGCCAGCACGGTGGGGGGAAGATCCTACGAGCAGTACTTC. Its translation: CASTVGGRSYEQYF.

The chain combines TRBV5-1 with TRBJ2-3, with 13 bases that match TRBD2. Unmatched junction bases numbered 7, after V lost 2 bases and J lost 1 base. Germline V lookup: CDR1 SGHRS, CDR2 YFSETQ. CDR3 length: 18 amino acids. The CDR3 DNA reads TGCGCCAGCAGCTTCGGACTAGCGGGGGTAGGAGGCACAGATACGCAGTATTTT. Protein product: CASSFGLAGVGGTDTQYF.

This chain uses TRBV5-1 with TRBJ2-2; 9 nucleotides match TRBD1. Germline CDR1 reads SGHRS; CDR2 reads YFSETQ. CDR3 length equals 17 residues. The J segment lost 2 bases and the V segment lost 4 bases, leaving 9 bases of the junction unmatched. The CDR3 here is CASSLGGTGTNTGELFF. CDR3 bases: TGCGCCAGCAGCCTGGGAGGGACAGGGACTAACACCGGGGAGCTGTTTTTT.

The rearrangement links TRBV16 to TRBJ1-2; TRBD1 might be the D (6 bases). Trimming stripped 4 bases from V and 8 bases from J, with 11 bases between. The germline V gene encodes CDR1 KGHSY and CDR2 FQNENV. CDR3 length equals 12 residues. CDR3 bases: TGTGCCAGCAGCCGTAACAGGGACGGCTACACCTTC. This encodes CASSRNRDGYTF.

This rearrangement joins TRBV7-9 to TRBJ2-3; D not resolved. Trimming took 3 bases from V and 4 from J, leaving 17 bases between them. CDR3 length equals 16 residues. The germline gives CDR1 SEHNR, CDR2 FQNEAQ (reference sequence). CDR3 coding DNA: TGTGCCAGCAGCTTGATGAACTCCCCCTCGGCAGATACGCAGTATTTT. Translating gives CASSLMNSPSADTQYF.

J is TRBJ2-2 and V is TRBV21-1; the D call TRBD1 from the table was never checked on the DNA. TRBV21-1 constitutes a pseudogene. CDR3 length equals 15 residues. The DNA of the CDR3 is TGTGCCAGCAGCAAACCGAACAGAGACACCGGGGAGCTGTTTTTT. As protein: CASSKPNRDTGELFF.

V and J are TRBV6-6 and TRBJ1-2; TRBD1 is a possible D gene (6 bases). The CDR3 has 14 residues. Germline V lookup: CDR1 MNHNY, CDR2 SVGAGI (reference sequence). Trimming removed 6 bases at V and 4 bases at J, with 15 bases between. The CDR3 protein is CASSLDSQSYGYTF. In nucleotides, the CDR3 is TGTGCCAGCAGCTTGGACAGCCAGTCCTATGGCTACACCTTC.

This clone was picked up a small number of times. The chain links TRBV9 to TRBJ1-5; D gene ambiguous. Trimming took off 0 bases at V and 7 bases at J, with 14 bases between the two ends. CDR3 size: 15 residues. Per germline, CDR1 SGDLS and CDR2 YYNGEE. The CDR3 region has the DNA TGTGCCAGCAGCGTAGATGGAGGCTCAGTCCAGCCCCAGCATTTT. Protein sequence: CASSVDGGSVQPQHF.